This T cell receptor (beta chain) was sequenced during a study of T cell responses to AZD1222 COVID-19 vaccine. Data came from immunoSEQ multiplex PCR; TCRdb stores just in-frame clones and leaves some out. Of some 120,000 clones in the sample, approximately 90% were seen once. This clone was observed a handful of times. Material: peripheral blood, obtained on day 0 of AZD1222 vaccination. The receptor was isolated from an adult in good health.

This chain's CDR3 is CASSQERVAEKLFF. The CDR3 bases are TGTGCCAGCAGCCAAGAAAGAGTAGCAGAAAAACTGTTTTTT. The chain employs TRBV4-2 and TRBJ1-4; no clear D. The V gene lost 0 bases and the J gene lost 8 bases, with 10 bases spanning the gap. Germline CDR1 LGHNA, CDR2 YNFKEQ. CDR3 length equals 14 residues.